The clone carrying this TCR beta chain has ten or more counts. Amplification of TCR beta CDR3 regions was performed using RNA transcripts as template. TCR CDR3 regions were first amplified by RT-PCR with HTBI primers. TCRdb called the multiplex PCR reads again in MiXCR, with one record for every CDR3 protein. The sample shows approximately 510,000 distinct CDR3 sequences, less than 25% of them seen only once. These data are taken from a study of T cells in Graves' hyperthyroidism and ophthalmopathy. Sequenced material: blood. The source is a young man with Graves' hyperthyroidism.

CDR3 sequence reads: CSAGSGLAVYEQYF. The CDR3, as DNA: TGCAGTGCTGGATCGGGACTAGCGGTCTACGAGCAGTACTTC. The V call is TRBV20-1, the J call TRBJ2-7, with TRBD2 identical over 11 bases. Per the germline V gene, CDR1 is DFQATT and CDR2 is SNEGSKA (reference sequence). CDR3 length equals 14 residues. V shed 5 bases and J 3 bases; nucleotides not matched to a gene: 6.